One TCR beta chain is described in this entry. What it binds is unknown. Per the germline V gene, CDR1 is SGHRS and CDR2 is YFSETQ. V lost 4 bases to trimming and J lost 3 bases, with 17 bases between them. This CDR3 contains 15 residues. These data are taken from a study of T cell responses to AZD1222 COVID-19 vaccine. General study results and limits: Along spike, vaccine-associated CD4 TCRs were found throughout, with dominance at 160-218 and 743-854.

Only in-frame clones appear in the TCRdb table, and some are missing; sequencing was by immunoSEQ multiplex PCR. This sample yields roughly 190,000 clones, of which approximately 91% are seen a single time; 0.99% belongs to the top ten. The sequence derives from an adult in good health. The chain recombines TRBV5-1 with TRBJ2-7; a weak D match, TRBD1 (6 bases). The specimen comprised peripheral blood, sampled on day 0 of AZD1222 vaccination. The DNA for the CDR3 is TGCGCCAGCAGCACCGGGACATCGACTTACTACGAGCAGTACTTC. It encodes CASSTGTSTYYEQYF.